This entry is about one T cell receptor beta chain. Here immunoSEQ multiplex PCR was the method, and the copy in TCRdb shows in-frame clones only, minus some. The table records more than 100,000 clones, over 60% of them present only once. This CDR3 contains 13 residues. V was shortened by 6 bases and J by 4 bases, with 10 bases between the two germline ends. Germline CDR1 reads MNHNY; CDR2 reads SVGAGI (reference sequence). The data were taken from a study of blood T cell repertoires in COVID-19. V and J are TRBV6-6 and TRBJ1-3; D uncertain. This receptor was obtained from an elderly woman with acute or convalescent COVID-19. The sample consisted of peripheral blood. In DNA form, the CDR3 reads TGTGCCAGCAGCCCAGGCCCGGGAAACACCATATATTTT. It is translated as CASSPGPGNTIYF.